The source of this T cell receptor (beta chain) is a study of post-analysis software for immune sequencing data. Whole-study results and caveats: Clustering by F measure revealed strong co-clustering among samples prepared together in one batch. Compared with controls, patients had more of about five TRBV segments, including TRBV5-6, TRBV5-1 and TRBV20-1.

Unique molecular identifiers featured in each of the TCR beta cDNA libraries. One entry per CDR3 protein results from TCRdb running MiXCR on the PCR reads. Here the sample spans about half a million distinct CDR3 sequences, nearly 45% being singletons. Germline-derived CDR1 and CDR2 are KGHDR and SFDVKD. The V gene end was trimmed by 4 bases and the J gene end by 0 bases; junction bases not matched to a gene: 24. The CDR3 length is 22 residues. This clonotype has a handful of counts. The antigen is undetermined. The chain couples TRBV24-1 to TRBJ2-3, with 7 bases matching TRBD2. The clonotype comes from a girl aged 10 to 17 with multiple sclerosis. Sequencing was carried out using blood. The chain's CDR3 is CATSDVRPGLPEVTTSTDTQYF. CDR3 in DNA: TGTGCCACCAGTGACGTAAGGCCGGGACTACCAGAAGTTACCACTAGCACAGATACGCAGTATTTT.